The TCR beta chain under discussion was sequenced for a study of blood T cell repertoires in COVID-19. Background on the study: The United States, Italy and Spain provided the acute and convalescent COVID-19 samples.

In germline, CDR1 is SGDLS, CDR2 YYNGEE. V lost 4 bases, J lost 10 bases, and 7 bases stayed unmatched. This CDR3 region has 13 residues. Original data processing: Amplification with reference gene primers provided the estimates of nucleated cell counts. Measured with immunoSEQ multiplex PCR; TCRdb has only the in-frame clones, and not every one. V, J and clone size reflect that table, while D and trimming were determined from the DNA. The sample has 140,000 to 150,000 clones, more than 75% seen once; the top ten hold roughly 2.7%. This sequence was found in a human donor with acute or convalescent COVID-19. The donor label of this sample is uncertain. Sample: peripheral blood. The chain employs TRBV9 and TRBJ2-1; 8 bases are a match to TRBD1. CDR3 in amino acids: CASSPQGAGEQFF. Written as DNA, the CDR3 is TGTGCCAGCAGCCCCCAGGGGGCTGGCGAGCAGTTCTTC.